The source of this T cell receptor beta chain is a study of control samples from healthy donors and cancer patients. There are 12 residues in the CDR3. The V gene lost 4 bases and the J gene lost 5 bases, with 10 bases spanning the gap. Germline CDR1 reads SGHNT; CDR2 reads YYREEE (reference sequence). Assay: immunoSEQ multiplex PCR; the TCRdb copy retains only in-frame clones and omits some. In the table there are about 150,000 clones, around 96% of which are singletons. This clone was observed a single time. Sequenced material: blood. V gene TRBV5-4 combines with J gene TRBJ2-7; TRBD2 might be the D (5 bases). This receptor was taken from a woman between 40 and 50 years old in good health. The CDR3: CASSTTSNEQYF. CDR3 bases: TGTGCCAGCAGCACCACTAGTAACGAGCAGTACTTC.